The rows below give T cell receptor beta chains drawn from one sample of a study of neurological immune-mediated disorders. TCRdb analysed the 5' RACE reads with MiXCR anew, one entry per CDR3 protein. The sample shows 50,000 to 70,000 distinct CDR3 sequences, about 4.9% of them seen only once. The specimen was PBMCs. The receptor source for this set is a man under 40 with multiple sclerosis. Each CDR3 is given with its conserved first and last residue. A D gene is named only where the DNA matches it firmly. Clone sizes are given selectively: once, few, many, or a class where the clone is expanded.

CASSYATGGSYGYTF,TGTGCCAGCAGTTACGCCACAGGGGGGAGTTATGGCTACACCTTC,TRBD1,TRBV6-5,TRBJ1-2,many
CASSRYIGVRTVDTEAFF,TGCGCCAGCAGTAGGTATATTGGGGTCCGGACTGTGGACACTGAAGCTTTCTTT,-,TRBV5-1,TRBJ1-1,many
CAIKQGSTDTQYF,TGTGCCATCAAACAGGGAAGCACAGATACGCAGTATTTT,-,TRBV10-3,TRBJ2-3,many
CSASTDTQYF,TGCAGCGCCAGCACAGATACGCAGTATTTT,-,TRBV29-1,TRBJ2-3,few
CASSQNSGDTDTQYF,TGTGCCAGCAGCCAGAATAGCGGGGACACAGATACGCAGTATTTT,TRBD2,TRBV3-1,TRBJ2-3,many
CSARDTGQGAWGSTDTQYF,TGCAGTGCTAGAGATACGGGACAGGGGGCGTGGGGTAGCACAGATACGCAGTATTTT,TRBD1,TRBV20-1,TRBJ2-3,few
CSARDLPGARDTQYF,TGCAGTGCTAGAGATCTCCCCGGGGCCCGGGATACGCAGTATTTT,-,TRBV20-1,TRBJ2-3,many
CASSLEPHHEQFF,TGTGCCAGCAGCTTAGAGCCCCATCATGAGCAGTTCTTC,-,TRBV7-6,TRBJ2-1,few
CASSPSIDEQYF,TGTGCCAGCAGCCCAAGTATAGACGAGCAGTACTTC,-,TRBV7-8,TRBJ2-7,many
CASSLRDSHEAFF,TGCGCCAGCAGCCTCCGGGACAGCCATGAAGCTTTCTTT,TRBD1,TRBV5-1,TRBJ1-1,many
CASSLGHFTTGNSPLHF,TGCGCCAGCAGCTTGGGACATTTTACCACGGGTAATTCACCCCTCCACTTT,-,TRBV5-1,TRBJ1-6,many
CSASRTSGGETQYF,TGCAGCGCTTCCCGGACTAGCGGGGGGGAGACCCAGTACTTC,TRBD2,TRBV29-1,TRBJ2-5,-
CSVALLTGTGAFF,TGCAGCGTTGCCCTTCTAACGGGGACAGGGGCTTTCTTT,TRBD1,TRBV29-1,TRBJ1-1,many
CASSLDEFGNTEAFF,TGTGCCAGCAGTTTAGACGAGTTCGGGAACACTGAAGCTTTCTTT,-,TRBV12-3/TRBV12-4,TRBJ1-1,many
CATSRDFGQGETEAFF,TGTGCCACCAGCAGAGATTTTGGACAGGGAGAGACTGAAGCTTTCTTT,TRBD1,TRBV15,TRBJ1-1,few
CASSPSRTGSGNTIYF,TGTGCCAGCTCACCATCCCGTACCGGCTCTGGAAACACCATATATTTT,-,TRBV18,TRBJ1-3,few
CASSLQPGHMNTEAFF,TGTGCCAGCAGCTTGCAACCGGGACACATGAACACTGAAGCTTTCTTT,-,TRBV5-5,TRBJ1-1,few
CSAAPFRVLSTDTQYF,TGCAGTGCGGCCCCCTTTCGGGTATTGAGCACAGATACGCAGTATTTT,-,TRBV20-1,TRBJ2-3,-
CASLTSGDGTQYF,TGTGCCAGCCTAACTAGCGGGGACGGGACCCAGTACTTC,TRBD2,TRBV18,TRBJ2-5,many
CASSLLRQGALGEQYF,TGTGCCAGCAGTTTATTAAGGCAGGGGGCTTTAGGCGAGCAGTACTTC,TRBD1,TRBV27,TRBJ2-7,few
CAISRTGGGDKETQYF,TGTGCCATCAGCCGAACGGGGGGCGGGGACAAAGAGACCCAGTACTTC,-,TRBV10-3,TRBJ2-5,many
CASSWGLFSDTQYF,TGTGCCAGCAGCTGGGGACTTTTTTCAGATACGCAGTATTTT,-,TRBV5-5,TRBJ2-3,many
CSGTGARGETQYF,TGCAGCGGTACAGGGGCGAGGGGTGAGACCCAGTACTTC,TRBD1,TRBV29-1,TRBJ2-5,-
CASSEREGQPQHF,TGTGCCAGCAGTGAAAGAGAAGGTCAGCCCCAGCATTTT,-,TRBV2,TRBJ1-5,many
CSAKPTGRTEAFF,TGCAGTGCAAAGCCTACAGGGAGGACTGAAGCTTTCTTT,-,TRBV20-1,TRBJ1-1,few
CASSLGFRTDTQYF,TGTGCCAGCAGCTTAGGCTTCCGCACAGATACGCAGTATTTT,-,TRBV7-9,TRBJ2-3,-
CATSDDDHSGYTF,TGTGCCACCAGTGATGACGACCATTCGGGCTACACCTTC,-,TRBV24-1,TRBJ1-2,many
CASSGGLEPQHF,TGTGCCAGCAGTGGAGGGTTGGAGCCCCAGCATTTT,-,TRBV19,TRBJ1-5,many
CASRPGGTEAFF,TGCGCCAGCAGACCAGGGGGCACTGAAGCTTTCTTT,TRBD1,TRBV5-1,TRBJ1-1,-
CASTRRLSDTGELFF,TGTGCCAGCACCCGACGGCTAAGCGACACCGGGGAGCTGTTTTTT,-,TRBV28,TRBJ2-2,many
CASSVGSSPTYEQYF,TGTGCCAGCAGCGTAGGTTCCAGCCCGACTTACGAGCAGTACTTC,-,TRBV9,TRBJ2-7,-
CASSYGTSESQYF,TGTGCCAGCAGTTATGGGACTAGCGAGTCGCAGTATTTT,TRBD2,TRBV27,TRBJ2-3,many
CSARDLGLAGGLDNEQFF,TGCAGTGCTAGAGATCTCGGACTAGCGGGGGGTCTCGACAATGAGCAGTTCTTC,TRBD2,TRBV20-1,TRBJ2-1,few
CASSQESAGGYNEQFF,TGCGCCAGCAGCCAAGAATCGGCGGGGGGATACAATGAGCAGTTCTTC,TRBD2,TRBV4-1,TRBJ2-1,-
CASGRRGQSYEQYF,TGTGCCAGCGGTCGTAGGGGCCAATCGTACGAGCAGTACTTC,-,TRBV27,TRBJ2-7,many
CVSSWRGGLFNEQFF,TGTGTCAGCAGTTGGCGGGGGGGCCTTTTCAATGAGCAGTTCTTC,TRBD2,TRBV2,TRBJ2-1,-
CASSYRTSGGTGVTDTQYF,TGCGCCAGCAGCTACCGGACTAGCGGGGGGACAGGGGTCACAGATACGCAGTATTTT,TRBD2,TRBV5-1,TRBJ2-3,many
CASRPGQGAPDTQYF,TGCGCCAGCAGGCCGGGACAGGGGGCCCCAGATACGCAGTATTTT,TRBD1,TRBV4-1,TRBJ2-3,many
CASSLPSGGPAANEQFF,TGCGCCAGCAGCTTGCCTAGCGGGGGGCCTGCTGCCAATGAGCAGTTCTTC,TRBD2,TRBV5-1,TRBJ2-1,-
CASSLGRKRSEKLFF,TGTGCCAGCAGTTTAGGGCGCAAACGGAGTGAAAAACTGTTTTTT,-,TRBV27,TRBJ1-4,many
CASSLDLGAFYGYTF,TGTGCCAGCAGCCTAGACCTGGGGGCCTTCTATGGCTACACCTTC,-,TRBV3-1,TRBJ1-2,many
CASSQESVKWDTEAFF,TGCGCCAGCAGCCAAGAAAGTGTTAAATGGGACACTGAAGCTTTCTTT,-,TRBV4-1,TRBJ1-1,many
CASSIYSRGSTEAFF,TGTGCCAGTAGTATCTACTCCAGAGGGAGCACTGAAGCTTTCTTT,-,TRBV19,TRBJ1-1,-
CSVEDLQGGTDTQYF,TGCAGCGTTGAAGACCTACAGGGGGGCACAGATACGCAGTATTTT,TRBD1,TRBV29-1,TRBJ2-3,many
CASSYRTGNEAFF,TGTGCCAGCAGTTACAGGACAGGGAATGAAGCTTTCTTT,TRBD1,TRBV6-6,TRBJ1-1,-
CASSSAGVRAHEQYF,TGTGCCAGCAGCTCCGCAGGGGTAAGGGCCCACGAGCAGTACTTC,-,TRBV7-9,TRBJ2-7,many
CSARQPTGKGDTEAFF,TGCAGTGCTAGACAGCCGACGGGAAAGGGAGACACTGAAGCTTTCTTT,-,TRBV20-1,TRBJ1-1,-
CSAPGGEKLFF,TGCAGTGCCCCCGGAGGTGAAAAACTGTTTTTT,-,TRBV20-1,TRBJ1-4,many
CASSQDRETEAFF,TGCGCCAGCAGCCAAGACAGGGAAACTGAAGCTTTCTTT,-,TRBV4-1,TRBJ1-1,many